Below, one T cell receptor (beta chain) is given with its context. This clone's antigen is unknown. Base qualities are not recorded, but no much larger clone differs from it by a single base. Including cysteine and phenylalanine, the CDR3 has 15 amino acids. Solely the CDR3 DNA is kept, with 45 bases framed from the first base. In the germline V gene, CDR1 corresponds to MDHEN and CDR2 to SYDVKM. Between the V and J ends, shortened by 1 base and 6 bases respectively, the junction contains 16 bases. The method behind the library was RACE. Data came from a NextSeq 500. During library preparation, unique molecular identifiers were attached to individual cDNA molecules so that TCRs could be counted quantitatively and reproducibly. Each blood RNA sample was used to sequence both TCR alpha and TCR beta chains. From the authors' description of their analysis: Samples had a median of 95,638 TCRs, with a range from about 23,224 to 690,600. V, J and CDR3 annotation of the TCR reads was performed with the Decombinator software suite. For the PS versus PT1 abundance plots, all samples were subsampled to the same number of TCRs (28,000). Expanded TCRs were defined as absent before sensitization and observed at least eight times at the 2-week time point. Using fastp at Q25 and MiXCR, TCRdb reprocessed the public reads and kept productive beta chains. Each entry is one CDR3 protein sequence, shown with its most common DNA and genes. The V and J calls were determined by TCRdb, not by the authors. For this sample the table gives under 100,000 distinct CDR3 sequences, of which roughly 8.5% were detected only once. The ten largest clones represent about 2.5% of the sample.

The sample comes from a study of human T cells and chemical hapten exposure (dated by TCRdb to about 2021). Context from the whole study: For sensitization, 2% DPC in acetone was applied to an approximately 2 cm by approximately 2 cm area of upper inner arm skin. Throughout the study period of around 24 weeks, patients also received therapeutic DPC doses to the scalp every week. Patch tests used Finn chambers with 0.01% DPC on the upper back, scored after 6 days by International Contact Dermatitis Research Group standards. Alopecia areata with under or over 50% scalp involvement, alopecia totalis and alopecia universalis were represented in the patient cohort, which was mostly female. Libraries were combined into a pool for sequencing, and differences in TCR yield between samples came mainly from small differences in library volumes within the pool. The study tracked peripheral blood TCR repertoire changes in vivo during primary and secondary sensitization to the hapten diphenylcyclopropenone (DPC) in alopecia patients. Blood samples were taken from patients before sensitization (week 0) and at 2, 6 and about 24 weeks after DPC sensitization. Under 30 alopecia patients gave blood for TCR sequencing at one to four time points (pre-sensitization, 2, 6 and 24 weeks). General conclusions and limits of the study: Because all patients had alopecia, a presumed autoimmune disease, the immune response of the patients might differ from that of healthy individuals. Repeated subsampling changed both the strength of the expansion versus patch-test correlation and the threshold at which that correlation became significant. DPC sensitization did not change how many TCRs were above 1 in 1000 frequency, and no evidence was found of alterations in global repertoire structure. Patch test score was positively correlated with the number of PT1 expanded TCRs, with significance at thresholds 8, 16 and 32 but not at 4. Significantly more large CDR3 similarity clusters were formed by expanded TCRs than by pre-sensitization or healthy control sets, consistent with antigen-driven responses.

The sample's time point label, in plain terms: pre-sensitization, week 0. The treatment or condition label corresponds to: therapeutic diphenylcyclopropenone sensitization with weekly scalp DPC. At every patch-test visit, the blood draw took place before the patch test was put on. Patients were eligible if aged 18 to 70, diagnosed with alopecia and judged suitable for DPC therapy, and pregnant patients were excluded. Unfractionated whole blood was collected in Tempus Blood RNA tubes, and total RNA was extracted from that blood. The TCR sequence derives from a man aged 40-49 years with alopecia areata. Some clones in this sample may be carry-over from other donors' samples. Source: whole blood, taken in connection with sensitization to the hapten diphenylcyclopropenone (DPC). The rearrangement joined TRBV28 to TRBJ2-7; the D gene is not confidently resolved. The encoded CDR3 is CASSLFRRHAAEQYF. Read as DNA, the sequence is TGTGCCAGCAGTTTATTTCGTCGGCACGCGGCCGAGCAGTACTTC.